The clone carrying this T cell receptor (beta chain) was counted ten times or more. Trimming removed 4 bases from V and 7 bases from J; junction bases left unmatched: 10. From germline, CDR1 is SGHDN and CDR2 FVKESK. The CDR3 sequence is 15 residues long. The sample originates from a study of tumor-infiltrating lymphocytes in primary liver carcinoma. Study overall: Each of the samples returned roughly 3.5 to 7.5 million productive TCRbeta reads (a yield similar across tissue types).

Total RNA (around 500 ng) served as template for TCR beta cDNA synthesis primed by a constant-region primer. Slightly modified ARM-PCR, run as three nested multiplex PCR rounds, produced the TCR beta libraries. In the first two PCR rounds, TRBV1-TRBV30 forward primers were paired with a C-beta reverse primer, and each round lasted about 10 cycles. TCRdb re-called the multiplex PCR reads through MiXCR, storing one row per CDR3 protein. The table shows 95,000 to 150,000 distinct CDR3 sequences, with around 70% occurring only once. Each 20-30 mg portion of unsorted bulk tissue served as the source for co-extraction of RNA and DNA.

The clonotype was recovered from a woman aged 55-70 years with primary liver carcinoma and hepatitis B virus infection. This chain uses TRBV14 with TRBJ2-1; TRBD2 agrees at 7 bases. Material for sequencing was tumor-adjacent normal liver tissue. DNA of the CDR3: TGTGCCAGCAGCCCCCGGGAGGAAGTGAGGAATGAGCAGTTCTTC. Its translation: CASSPREEVRNEQFF.